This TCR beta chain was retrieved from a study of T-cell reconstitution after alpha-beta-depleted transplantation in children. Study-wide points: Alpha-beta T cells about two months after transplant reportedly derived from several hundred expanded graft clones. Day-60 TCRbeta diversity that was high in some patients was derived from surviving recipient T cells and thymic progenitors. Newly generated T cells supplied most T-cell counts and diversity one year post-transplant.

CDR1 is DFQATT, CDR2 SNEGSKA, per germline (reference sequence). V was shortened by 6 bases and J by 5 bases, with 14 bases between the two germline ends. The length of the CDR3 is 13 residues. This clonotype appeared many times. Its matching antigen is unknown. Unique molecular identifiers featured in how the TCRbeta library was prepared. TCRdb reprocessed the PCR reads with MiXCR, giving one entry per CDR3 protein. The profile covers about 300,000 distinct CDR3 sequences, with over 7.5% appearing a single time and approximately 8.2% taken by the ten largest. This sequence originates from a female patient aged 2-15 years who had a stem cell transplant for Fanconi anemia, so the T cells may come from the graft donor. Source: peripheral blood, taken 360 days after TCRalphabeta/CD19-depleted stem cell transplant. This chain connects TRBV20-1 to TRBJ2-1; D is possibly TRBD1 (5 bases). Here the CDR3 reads CSAARDIDNEQFF. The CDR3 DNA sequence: TGCAGTGCGGCCAGGGATATCGACAATGAGCAGTTCTTC.